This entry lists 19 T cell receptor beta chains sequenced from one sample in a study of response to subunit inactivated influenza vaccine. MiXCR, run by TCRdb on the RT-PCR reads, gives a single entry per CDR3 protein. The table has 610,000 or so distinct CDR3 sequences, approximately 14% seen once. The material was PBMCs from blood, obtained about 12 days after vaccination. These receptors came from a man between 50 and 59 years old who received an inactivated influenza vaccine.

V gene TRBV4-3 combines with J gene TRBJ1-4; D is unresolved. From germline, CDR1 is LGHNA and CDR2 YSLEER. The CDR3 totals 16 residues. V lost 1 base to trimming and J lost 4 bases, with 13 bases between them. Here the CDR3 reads CASSQVYQSFNEKLFF. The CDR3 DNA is TGCGCCAGCAGCCAAGTTTATCAGTCGTTTAATGAAAAACTGTTTTTT.

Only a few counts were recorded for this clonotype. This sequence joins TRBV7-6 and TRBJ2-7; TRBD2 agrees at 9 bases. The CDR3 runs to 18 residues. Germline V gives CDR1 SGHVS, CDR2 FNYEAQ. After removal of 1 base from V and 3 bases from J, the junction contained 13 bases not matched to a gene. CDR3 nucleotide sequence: TGTGCCAGCAGCTTAGGAGGTGGCGTAGCGGGGGATCTCTACGAGCAGTACTTC. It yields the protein CASSLGGGVAGDLYEQYF.

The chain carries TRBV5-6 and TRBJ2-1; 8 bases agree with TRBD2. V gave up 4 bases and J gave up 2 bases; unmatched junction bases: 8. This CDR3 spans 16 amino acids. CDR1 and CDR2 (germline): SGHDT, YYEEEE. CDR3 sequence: CASSLGPAGAYNEQFF. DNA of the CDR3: TGTGCCAGCAGCCTGGGCCCAGCGGGAGCCTACAATGAGCAGTTCTTC.

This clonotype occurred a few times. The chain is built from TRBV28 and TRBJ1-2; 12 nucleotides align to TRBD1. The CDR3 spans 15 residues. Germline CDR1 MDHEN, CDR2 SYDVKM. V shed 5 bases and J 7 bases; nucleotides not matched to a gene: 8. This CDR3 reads CASSTPGQGAFGYTF. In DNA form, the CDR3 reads TGTGCCAGCAGTACCCCGGGACAGGGGGCTTTTGGCTACACCTTC.

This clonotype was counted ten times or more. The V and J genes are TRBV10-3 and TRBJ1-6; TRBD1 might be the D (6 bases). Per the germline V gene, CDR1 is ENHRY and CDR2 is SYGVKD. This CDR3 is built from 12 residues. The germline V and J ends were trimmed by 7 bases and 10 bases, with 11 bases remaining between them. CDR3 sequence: CAIKGGLSPLHF. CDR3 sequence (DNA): TGTGCCATCAAGGGGGGTCTATCACCCCTCCACTTT.

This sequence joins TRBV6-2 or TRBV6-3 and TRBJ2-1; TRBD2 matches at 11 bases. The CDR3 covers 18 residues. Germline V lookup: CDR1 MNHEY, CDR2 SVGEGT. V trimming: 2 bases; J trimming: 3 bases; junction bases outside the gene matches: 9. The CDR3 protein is CASSYRGRLAGNYNEQFF. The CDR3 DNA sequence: TGTGCCAGCAGTTACAGGGGCAGACTAGCGGGAAACTACAATGAGCAGTTCTTC.

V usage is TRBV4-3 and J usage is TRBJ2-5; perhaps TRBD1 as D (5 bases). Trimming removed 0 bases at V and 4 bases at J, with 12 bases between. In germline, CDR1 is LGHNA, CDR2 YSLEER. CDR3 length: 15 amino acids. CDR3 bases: TGCGCCAGCAGCCAAGAGGGCAGGGTAGGAGAGACCCAGTACTTC. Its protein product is CASSQEGRVGETQYF.

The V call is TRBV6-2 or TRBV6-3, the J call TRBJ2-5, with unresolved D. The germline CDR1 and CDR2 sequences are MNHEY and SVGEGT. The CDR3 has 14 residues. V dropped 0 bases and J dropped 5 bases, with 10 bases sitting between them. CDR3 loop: CASSYSIVGETQYF. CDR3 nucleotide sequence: TGTGCCAGCAGTTACTCGATTGTCGGCGAGACCCAGTACTTC.

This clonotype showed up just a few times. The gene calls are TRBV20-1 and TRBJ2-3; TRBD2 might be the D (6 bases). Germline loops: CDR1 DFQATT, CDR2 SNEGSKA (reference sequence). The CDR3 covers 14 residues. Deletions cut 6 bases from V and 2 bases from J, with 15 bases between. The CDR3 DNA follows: TGCAGTGCGGTGCGCGGCGGGACCACAGATACGCAGTATTTT. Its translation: CSAVRGGTTDTQYF.

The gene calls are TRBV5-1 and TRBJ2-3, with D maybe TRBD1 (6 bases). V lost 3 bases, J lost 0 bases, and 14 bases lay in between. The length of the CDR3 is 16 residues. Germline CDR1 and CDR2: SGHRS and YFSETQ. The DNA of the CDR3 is TGCGCCAGCAGCTCCTCGACAGGAACCAGCACAGATACGCAGTATTTT. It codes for CASSSSTGTSTDTQYF. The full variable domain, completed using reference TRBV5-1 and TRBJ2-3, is KAGVTQTPRYLIKTRGQQVTLSCSPISGHRSVSWYQQTPGQGLQFLFEYFSETQRNKGNFPGRFSGRQFSNSRSEMNVSTLELGDSALYLCASSSSTGTSTDTQYFGPGTRLTVL.

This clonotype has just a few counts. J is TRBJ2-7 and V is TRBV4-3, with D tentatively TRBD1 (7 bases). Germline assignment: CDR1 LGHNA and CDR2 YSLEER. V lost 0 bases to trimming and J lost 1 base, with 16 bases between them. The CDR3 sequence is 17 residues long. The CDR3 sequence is CASSQDPRQGGSYEQYF. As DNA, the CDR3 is TGCGCCAGCAGCCAAGATCCGAGGCAGGGGGGATCCTACGAGCAGTACTTC.

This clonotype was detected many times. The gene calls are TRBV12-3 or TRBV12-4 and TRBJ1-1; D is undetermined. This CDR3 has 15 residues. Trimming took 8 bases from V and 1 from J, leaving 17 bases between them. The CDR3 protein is CASVFSTSWNTEAFF. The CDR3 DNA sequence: TGTGCCAGCGTATTCTCAACCTCCTGGAACACTGAAGCTTTCTTT.

As DNA, the CDR3 is TGTGCCAGCAGTTACAGTCAGGGTAGGACCTACGAGCAGTACTTC. This codes for CASSYSQGRTYEQYF. The rearrangement uses TRBV6-2 or TRBV6-3 and TRBJ2-7; D is perhaps TRBD1 (5 bases). The germline gives CDR1 MNHEY, CDR2 SVGEGT. This CDR3 has 15 residues. Trimming stripped 2 bases from V and 2 bases from J, with 13 bases between.

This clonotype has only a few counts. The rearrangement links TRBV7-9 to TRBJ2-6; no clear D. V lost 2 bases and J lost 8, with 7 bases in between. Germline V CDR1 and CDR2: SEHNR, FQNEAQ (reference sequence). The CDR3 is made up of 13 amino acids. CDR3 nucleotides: TGTGCCAGCAGCTTAAGGCCCACCAACGTCCTGACTTTC. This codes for CASSLRPTNVLTF. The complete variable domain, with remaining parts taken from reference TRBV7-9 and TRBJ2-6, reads DTGVSQNPRHKITKRGQNVTFRCDPISEHNRLYWYRQTLGQGPEFLTYFQNEAQLEKSRLLSDRFSAERPKGSFSTLEIQRTEQGDSAMYLCASSLRPTNVLTFGAGSRLTVL.

CDR3 sequence (DNA): TGTGCCAGCAGCCAAGTACATAACTCACCTAGCGTAGGTGAGCAGTTCTTC. Protein sequence: CASSQVHNSPSVGEQFF. The rearrangement uses TRBV4-2 and TRBJ2-1; maybe TRBD2 (6 bases). The V end was cut by 1 base, the J end by 9 bases, with 22 bases between. Germline V gene sequence: CDR1 LGHNA, CDR2 YNFKEQ. The CDR3 runs to 17 residues.

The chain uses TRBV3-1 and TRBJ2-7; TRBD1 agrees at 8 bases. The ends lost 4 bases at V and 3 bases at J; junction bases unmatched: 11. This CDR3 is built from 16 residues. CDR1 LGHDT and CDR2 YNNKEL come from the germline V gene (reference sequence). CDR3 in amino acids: CASSRLGTGPNYEQYF. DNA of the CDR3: TGTGCCAGCAGCCGGCTCGGGACAGGTCCAAACTACGAGCAGTACTTC.

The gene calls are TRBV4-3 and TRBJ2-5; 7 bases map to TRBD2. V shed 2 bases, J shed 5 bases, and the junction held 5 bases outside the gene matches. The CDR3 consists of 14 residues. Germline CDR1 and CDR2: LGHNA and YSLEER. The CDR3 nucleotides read TGCGCCAGCAGCCAATGGGAGGGGACCGAGACCCAGTACTTC. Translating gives CASSQWEGTETQYF.

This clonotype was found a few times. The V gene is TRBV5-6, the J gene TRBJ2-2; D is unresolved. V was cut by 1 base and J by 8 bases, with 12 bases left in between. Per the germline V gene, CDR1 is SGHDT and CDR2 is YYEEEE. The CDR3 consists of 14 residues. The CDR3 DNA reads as TGTGCCAGCAGCTTGCGGAAACTCTTAGGGGAGCTGTTTTTT. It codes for CASSLRKLLGELFF.

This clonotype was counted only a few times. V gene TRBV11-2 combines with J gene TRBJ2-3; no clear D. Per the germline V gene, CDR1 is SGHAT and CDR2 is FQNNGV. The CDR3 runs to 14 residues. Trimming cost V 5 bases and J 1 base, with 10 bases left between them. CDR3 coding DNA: TGTGCCAGCAGCAGAGAGTACCGCACAGATACGCAGTATTTT. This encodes CASSREYRTDTQYF.